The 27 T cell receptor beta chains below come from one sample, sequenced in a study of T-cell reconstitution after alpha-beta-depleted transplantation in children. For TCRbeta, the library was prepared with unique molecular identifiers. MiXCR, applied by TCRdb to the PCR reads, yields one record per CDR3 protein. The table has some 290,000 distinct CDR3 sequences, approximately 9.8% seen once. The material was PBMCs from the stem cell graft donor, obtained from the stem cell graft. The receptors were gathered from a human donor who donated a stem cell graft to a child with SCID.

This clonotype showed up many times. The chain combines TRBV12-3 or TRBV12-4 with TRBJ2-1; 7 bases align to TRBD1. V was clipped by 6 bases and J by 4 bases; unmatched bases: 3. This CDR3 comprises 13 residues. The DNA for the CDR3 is TGTGCCAGCAGCTGGGGACAGTACAATGAGCAGTTCTTC. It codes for CASSWGQYNEQFF.

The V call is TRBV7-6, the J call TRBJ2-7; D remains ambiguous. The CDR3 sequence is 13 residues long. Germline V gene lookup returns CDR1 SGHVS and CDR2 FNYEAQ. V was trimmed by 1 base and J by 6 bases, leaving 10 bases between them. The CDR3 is CASSLVEGSEQYF. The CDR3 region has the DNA TGTGCCAGCAGCTTAGTTGAAGGTAGCGAGCAGTACTTC.

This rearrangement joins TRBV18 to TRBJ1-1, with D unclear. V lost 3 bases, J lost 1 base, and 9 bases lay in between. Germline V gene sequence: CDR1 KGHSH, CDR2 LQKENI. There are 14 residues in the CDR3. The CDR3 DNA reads TGTGCCAGCTCACCCCTTACGGAGAACACTGAAGCTTTCTTT. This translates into CASSPLTENTEAFF.

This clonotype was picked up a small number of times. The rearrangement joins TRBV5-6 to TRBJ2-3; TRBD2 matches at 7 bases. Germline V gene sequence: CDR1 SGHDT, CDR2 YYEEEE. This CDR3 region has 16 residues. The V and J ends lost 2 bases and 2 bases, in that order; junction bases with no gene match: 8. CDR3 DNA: TGTGCCAGCAGCTTAACCGGGACTAAAATCACAGATACGCAGTATTTT. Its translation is CASSLTGTKITDTQYF.

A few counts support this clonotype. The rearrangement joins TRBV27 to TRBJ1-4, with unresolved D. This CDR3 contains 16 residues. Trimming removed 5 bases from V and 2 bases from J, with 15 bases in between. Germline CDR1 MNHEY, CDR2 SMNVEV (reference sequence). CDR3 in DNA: TGTGCCAGCAGTCCTCTGCGAACGGCTACTAATGAAAAACTGTTTTTT. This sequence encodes CASSPLRTATNEKLFF. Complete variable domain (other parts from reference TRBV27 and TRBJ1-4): EAQVTQNPRYLITVTGKKLTVTCSQNMNHEYMSWYRQDPGLGLRQIYYSMNVEVTDKGDVPEGYKVSRKEKRNFPLILESPSPNQTSLYFCASSPLRTATNEKLFFGSGTQLSVL.

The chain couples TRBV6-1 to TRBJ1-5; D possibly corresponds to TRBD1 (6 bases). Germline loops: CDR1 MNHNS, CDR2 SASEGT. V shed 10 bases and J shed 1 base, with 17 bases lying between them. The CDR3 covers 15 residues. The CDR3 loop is CATTRGSVSNQPQHF. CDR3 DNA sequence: TGTGCCACCACCAGGGGAAGTGTAAGCAATCAGCCCCAGCATTTT.

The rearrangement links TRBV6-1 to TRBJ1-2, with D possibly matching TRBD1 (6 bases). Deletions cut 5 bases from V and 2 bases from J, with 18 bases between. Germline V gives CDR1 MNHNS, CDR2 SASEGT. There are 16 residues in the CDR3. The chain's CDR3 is CASSRLPGQKNYGYTF. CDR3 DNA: TGTGCCAGCAGTAGACTACCGGGACAAAAGAACTATGGCTACACCTTC.

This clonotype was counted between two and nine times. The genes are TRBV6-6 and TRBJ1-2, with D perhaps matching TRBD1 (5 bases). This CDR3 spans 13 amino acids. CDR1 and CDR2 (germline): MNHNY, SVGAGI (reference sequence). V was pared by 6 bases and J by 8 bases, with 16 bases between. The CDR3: CASSQTDGIGYTF. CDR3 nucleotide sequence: TGTGCCAGCAGCCAGACAGACGGAATAGGCTACACCTTC.

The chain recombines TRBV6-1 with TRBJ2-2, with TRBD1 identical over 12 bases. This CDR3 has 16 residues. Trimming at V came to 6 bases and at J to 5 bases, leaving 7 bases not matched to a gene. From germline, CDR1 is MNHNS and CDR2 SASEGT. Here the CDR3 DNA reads TGTGCCAGCAGCCCGGGACAGGGGGCGTGGACCGGGGAGCTGTTTTTT. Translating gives CASSPGQGAWTGELFF.

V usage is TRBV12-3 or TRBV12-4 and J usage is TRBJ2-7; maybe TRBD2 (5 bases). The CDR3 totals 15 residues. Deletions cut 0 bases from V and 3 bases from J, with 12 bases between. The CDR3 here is CASSLAPEGGYEQYF. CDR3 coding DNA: TGTGCCAGCAGTTTAGCCCCCGAGGGCGGCTACGAGCAGTACTTC.

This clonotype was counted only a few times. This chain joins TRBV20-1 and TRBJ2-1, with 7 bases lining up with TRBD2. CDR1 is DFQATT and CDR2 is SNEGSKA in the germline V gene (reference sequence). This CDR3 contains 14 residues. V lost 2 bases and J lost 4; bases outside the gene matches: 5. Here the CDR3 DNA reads TGCAGTGCTAGACTAGCGGCGATTTACAATGAGCAGTTCTTC. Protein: CSARLAAIYNEQFF.

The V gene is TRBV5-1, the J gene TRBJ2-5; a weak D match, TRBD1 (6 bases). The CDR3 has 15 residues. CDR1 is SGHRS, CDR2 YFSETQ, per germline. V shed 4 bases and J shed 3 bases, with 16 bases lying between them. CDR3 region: CASSITGTLKETQYF. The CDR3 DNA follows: TGCGCCAGCAGCATCACAGGGACCCTTAAAGAGACCCAGTACTTC.

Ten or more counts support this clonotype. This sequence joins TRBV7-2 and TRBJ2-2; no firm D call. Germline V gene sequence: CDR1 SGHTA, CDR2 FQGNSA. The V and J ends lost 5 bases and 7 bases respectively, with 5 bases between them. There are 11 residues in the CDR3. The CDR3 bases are TGTGCCAGCAGCATCCTCGGGGAGCTGTTTTTT. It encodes CASSILGELFF.

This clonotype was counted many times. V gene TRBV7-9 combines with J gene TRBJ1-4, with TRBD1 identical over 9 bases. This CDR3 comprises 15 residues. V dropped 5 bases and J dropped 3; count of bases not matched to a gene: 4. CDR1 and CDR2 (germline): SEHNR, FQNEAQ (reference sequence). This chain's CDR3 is CASSPGTGSNEKLFF. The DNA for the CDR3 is TGTGCCAGCAGCCCCGGGACAGGGTCTAATGAAAAACTGTTTTTT.

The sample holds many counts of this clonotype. This CDR3 is CSFRTTHPTGELFF. The DNA of the CDR3 is TGCAGCTTTCGGACTACCCATCCTACCGGGGAGCTGTTTTTT. This chain joins TRBV29-1 and TRBJ2-2; weak D call: TRBD2 (6 bases). Germline CDR1 and CDR2: SQVTM and ANQGSEA. This CDR3 comprises 14 residues. The V and J ends lost 8 bases and 5 bases respectively, with 18 bases between them.

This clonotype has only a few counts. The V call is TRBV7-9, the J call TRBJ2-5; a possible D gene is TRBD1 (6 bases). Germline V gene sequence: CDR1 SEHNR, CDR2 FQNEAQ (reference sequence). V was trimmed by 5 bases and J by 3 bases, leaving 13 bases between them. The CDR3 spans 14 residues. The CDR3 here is CASSRGQYEETQYF. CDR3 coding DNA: TGTGCCAGCAGCCGCGGACAGTATGAAGAGACCCAGTACTTC.

Here the CDR3 reads CASSSPTGGLETQYF. CDR3 in DNA: TGTGCCAGCAGCTCCCCAACGGGGGGGCTAGAGACCCAGTACTTC. V gene TRBV12-3 or TRBV12-4 combines with J gene TRBJ2-5; 8 bases line up with TRBD2. This CDR3 spans 15 amino acids. V dropped 6 bases and J dropped 4; count of bases not matched to a gene: 10.

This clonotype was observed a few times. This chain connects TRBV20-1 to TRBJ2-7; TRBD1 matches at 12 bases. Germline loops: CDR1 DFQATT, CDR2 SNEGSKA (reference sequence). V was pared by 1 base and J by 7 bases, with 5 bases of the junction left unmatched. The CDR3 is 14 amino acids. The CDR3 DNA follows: TGCAGTGCTAGAGGGGACAGGGGGCGCAGTGAGCAGTACTTC. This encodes CSARGDRGRSEQYF.

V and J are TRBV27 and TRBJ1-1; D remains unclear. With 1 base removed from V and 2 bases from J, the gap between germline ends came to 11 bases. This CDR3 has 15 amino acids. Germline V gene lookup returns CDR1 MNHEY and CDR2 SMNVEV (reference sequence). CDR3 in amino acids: CASSLYNGPNTEAFF. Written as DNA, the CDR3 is TGTGCCAGCAGTTTATATAACGGACCTAACACTGAAGCTTTCTTT.

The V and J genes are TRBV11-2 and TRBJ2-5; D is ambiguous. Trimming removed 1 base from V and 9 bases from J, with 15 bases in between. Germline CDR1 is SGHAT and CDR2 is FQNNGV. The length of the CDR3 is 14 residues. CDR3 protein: CASSLADRVDAQYF. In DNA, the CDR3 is TGTGCCAGCAGCTTAGCGGACCGAGTTGACGCCCAGTACTTC.

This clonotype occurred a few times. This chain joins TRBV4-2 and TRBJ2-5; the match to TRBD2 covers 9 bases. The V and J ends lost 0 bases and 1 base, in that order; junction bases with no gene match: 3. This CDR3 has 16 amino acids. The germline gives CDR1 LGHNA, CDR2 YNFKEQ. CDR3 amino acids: CASSQDKRGAQETQYF. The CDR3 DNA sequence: TGTGCCAGCAGCCAAGATAAGCGGGGGGCCCAAGAGACCCAGTACTTC.

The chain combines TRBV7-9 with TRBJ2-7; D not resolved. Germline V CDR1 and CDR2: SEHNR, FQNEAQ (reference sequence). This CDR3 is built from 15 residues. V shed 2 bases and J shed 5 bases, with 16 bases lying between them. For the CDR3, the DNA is TGTGCCAGCAGCTTACGCCCAGGCGTTGAGAACGAGCAGTACTTC. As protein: CASSLRPGVENEQYF.

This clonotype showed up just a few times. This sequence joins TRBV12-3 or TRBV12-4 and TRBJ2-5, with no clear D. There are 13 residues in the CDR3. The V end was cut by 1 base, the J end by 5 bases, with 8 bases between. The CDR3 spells CASSLGLRETQYF. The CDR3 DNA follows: TGTGCCAGCAGTTTAGGTCTGCGGGAGACCCAGTACTTC.

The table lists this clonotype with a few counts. CDR3 amino acids: CATRGGTSGVGEQFF. In DNA, the CDR3 is TGTGCCACCAGGGGAGGGACTAGCGGCGTGGGGGAGCAGTTCTTC. V usage is TRBV24-1 and J usage is TRBJ2-1, with TRBD2 identical over 11 bases. V was pared by 7 bases and J by 10 bases, with 11 bases of the junction left unmatched. CDR1 and CDR2 (germline): KGHDR, SFDVKD. The length of the CDR3 is 15 residues.

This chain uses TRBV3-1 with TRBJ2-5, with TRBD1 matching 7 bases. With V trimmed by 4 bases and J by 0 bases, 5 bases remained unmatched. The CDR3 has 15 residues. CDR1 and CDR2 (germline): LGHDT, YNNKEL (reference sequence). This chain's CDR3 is CASSRTGENQETQYF. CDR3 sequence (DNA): TGTGCCAGCAGCCGGACAGGTGAAAACCAAGAGACCCAGTACTTC.

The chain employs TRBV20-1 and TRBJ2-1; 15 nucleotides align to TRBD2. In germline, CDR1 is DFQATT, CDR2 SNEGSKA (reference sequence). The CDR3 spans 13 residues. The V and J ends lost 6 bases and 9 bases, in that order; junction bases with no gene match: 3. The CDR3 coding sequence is TGCAGTGCCCCGGGACTAGCGGGGGGTGAGCAGTTCTTC. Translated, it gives CSAPGLAGGEQFF.

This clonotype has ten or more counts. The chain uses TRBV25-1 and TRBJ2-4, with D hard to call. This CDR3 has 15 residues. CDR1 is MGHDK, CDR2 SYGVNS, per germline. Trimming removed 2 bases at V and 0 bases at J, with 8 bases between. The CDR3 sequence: CASSESTLAKNIQYF. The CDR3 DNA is TGTGCCAGCAGTGAAAGCACCCTAGCCAAAAACATTCAGTACTTC.